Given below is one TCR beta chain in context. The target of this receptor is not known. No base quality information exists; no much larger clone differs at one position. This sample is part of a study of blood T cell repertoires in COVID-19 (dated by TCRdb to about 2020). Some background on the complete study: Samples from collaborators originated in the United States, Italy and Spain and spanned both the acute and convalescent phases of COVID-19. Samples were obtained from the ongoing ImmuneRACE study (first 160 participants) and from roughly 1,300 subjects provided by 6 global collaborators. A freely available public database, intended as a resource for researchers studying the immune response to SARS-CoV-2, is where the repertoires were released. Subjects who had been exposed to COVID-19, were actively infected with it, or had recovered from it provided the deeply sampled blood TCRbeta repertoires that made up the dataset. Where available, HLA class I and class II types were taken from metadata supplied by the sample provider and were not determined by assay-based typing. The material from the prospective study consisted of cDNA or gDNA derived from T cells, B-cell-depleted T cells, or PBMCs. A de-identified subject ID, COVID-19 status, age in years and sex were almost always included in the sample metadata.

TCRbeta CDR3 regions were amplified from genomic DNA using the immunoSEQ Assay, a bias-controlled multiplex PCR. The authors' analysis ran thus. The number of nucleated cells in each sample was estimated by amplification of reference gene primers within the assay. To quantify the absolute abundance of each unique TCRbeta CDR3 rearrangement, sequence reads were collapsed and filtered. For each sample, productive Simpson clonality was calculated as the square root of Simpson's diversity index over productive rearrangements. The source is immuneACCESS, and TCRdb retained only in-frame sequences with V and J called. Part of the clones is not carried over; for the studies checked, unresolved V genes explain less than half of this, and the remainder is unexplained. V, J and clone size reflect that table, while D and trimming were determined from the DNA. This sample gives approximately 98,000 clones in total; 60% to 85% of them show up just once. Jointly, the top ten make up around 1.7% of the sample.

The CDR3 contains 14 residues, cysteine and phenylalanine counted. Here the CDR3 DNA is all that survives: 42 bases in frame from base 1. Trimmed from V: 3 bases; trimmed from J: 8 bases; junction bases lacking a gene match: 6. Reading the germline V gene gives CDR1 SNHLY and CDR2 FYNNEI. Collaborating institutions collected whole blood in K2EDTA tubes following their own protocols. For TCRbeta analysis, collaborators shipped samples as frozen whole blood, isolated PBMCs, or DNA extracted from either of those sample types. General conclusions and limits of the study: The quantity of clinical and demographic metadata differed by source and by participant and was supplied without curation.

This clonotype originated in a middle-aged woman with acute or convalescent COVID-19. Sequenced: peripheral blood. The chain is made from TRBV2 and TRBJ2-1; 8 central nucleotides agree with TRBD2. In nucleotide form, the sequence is TGTGCCAGCAGTGACGACGGGGGGGGAGATGAGCAGTTCTTC. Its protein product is CASSDDGGGDEQFF.